Below, 17 T cell receptor beta chains from the same sample are listed, as sequenced in a study of cytotoxic CD8 clonotypes in ibrutinib-treated CLL. Measured with immunoSEQ multiplex PCR; TCRdb has only the in-frame clones, and not every one. The data contain almost 45,000 clones, roughly 69% of them singletons. This sample comprised PBMCs, obtained after 12 months of ibrutinib treatment. The receptor source for this set is a human donor with chronic lymphocytic leukemia.

The genes are TRBV30 and TRBJ2-5; possibly TRBD1 for D (5 bases). Deletions cut 4 bases from V and 0 bases from J, with 9 bases between. Germline-derived CDR1 and CDR2 are GTSNPN and SVGIG (reference sequence). The CDR3 length is 13 residues. CDR3: CAWISGNQETQYF. The CDR3 nucleotides are TGTGCCTGGATATCAGGGAACCAAGAGACCCAGTACTTC.

This clone was seen a handful of times. The sample has other DNA sequences that encode this CDR3 too. V is TRBV19 and J is TRBJ2-7; 7 bases line up with TRBD1. V dropped 5 bases and J dropped 0; count of bases not matched to a gene: 4. The CDR3 has 14 residues. Germline CDR1 reads LNHDA; CDR2 reads SQIVND (reference sequence). CDR3 amino acids: CASSGGQVSYEQYF. The CDR3 nucleotides read TGTGCCAGTAGTGGAGGACAGGTCTCCTACGAGCAGTACTTC. The whole variable domain, remainder taken from reference TRBV19 and TRBJ2-7, is DGGITQSPKYLFRKEGQNVTLSCEQNLNHDAMYWYRQDPGQGLRLIYYSQIVNDFQKGDIAEGYSVSREKKESFPLTVTSAQKNPTAFYLCASSGGQVSYEQYFGPGTRLTVT.

The J gene is TRBJ1-3, the V gene TRBV18; no clear D. V gave up 3 bases and J gave up 1 base, with 19 bases separating them. CDR1 is KGHSH and CDR2 is LQKENI in the germline V gene. CDR3 length: 18 residues. Written as DNA, the CDR3 is TGTGCCAGCTCACCTTCAGGAGTTGGCAGGACGTCTGGAAACACCATATATTTT. Residues: CASSPSGVGRTSGNTIYF.

The genes are TRBV18 and TRBJ1-2; D may be TRBD1 (6 bases). This CDR3 has 13 residues. The V and J ends lost 7 bases and 4 bases respectively, with 13 bases between them. Germline V lookup: CDR1 KGHSH, CDR2 LQKENI. CDR3 protein: CASFPDSIYGYTF. CDR3 DNA sequence: TGTGCCAGCTTTCCGGACAGCATCTATGGCTACACCTTC.

The rearrangement links TRBV27 to TRBJ2-2, with 14 positions matching TRBD2. V dropped 6 bases and J dropped 5; count of bases not matched to a gene: 8. Per germline, CDR1 MNHEY and CDR2 SMNVEV (reference sequence). The CDR3 loop spans 17 amino acids. The CDR3 DNA is TGTGCCAGCAGACAAGGACTAGCGGGAGGTCGAACCGGGGAGCTGTTTTTT. Translated, it gives CASRQGLAGGRTGELFF.

CDR3 loop: CASSRSGGELFF. CDR3 DNA: TGTGCCAGCAGCCGTTCAGGCGGGGAGCTGTTTTTT. V usage is TRBV7-2 and J usage is TRBJ2-2, with unresolved D. Germline V CDR1 and CDR2: SGHTA, FQGNSA. The CDR3 is made up of 12 amino acids. Trimming cost V 5 bases and J 7 bases, with 8 bases left between them.

This clone was found once. The V call is TRBV2, the J call TRBJ2-7; D remains unclear. The CDR3 spans 14 residues. CDR1 is SNHLY, CDR2 FYNNEI, per germline. V lost 6 bases and J 2 bases, leaving 14 bases between the germline ends. CDR3 region: CASRTPRETYEQYF. The CDR3 coding sequence is TGTGCCAGCAGGACCCCTAGAGAGACCTACGAGCAGTACTTC.

This chain uses TRBV15 with TRBJ1-1; D perhaps matches TRBD1 (6 bases). There are 15 residues in the CDR3. Germline-derived CDR1 and CDR2 are LNHNV and YYDKDF (reference sequence). Trimming removed 3 bases from V and 1 base from J, with 12 bases in between. The CDR3 is CATSRGGQRNTEAFF. The CDR3 DNA reads as TGTGCCACCAGCAGGGGCGGACAGAGGAACACTGAAGCTTTCTTT.

This clone was found a few times. The chain employs TRBV29-1 and TRBJ1-2, with D unclear. Germline-derived CDR1 and CDR2 are SQVTM and ANQGSEA. The CDR3 sequence is 11 residues long. Trimming stripped 7 bases from V and 2 bases from J, with 8 bases between. The CDR3 DNA is TGCAGCGCGGATTCCAACTATGGCTACACCTTC. Residues: CSADSNYGYTF.

About this clone: Other DNA sequences of this sample code for an identical CDR3. This CDR3 is CASSEGLRQGQETQYF. The CDR3 DNA reads as TGTGCCAGCAGTGAAGGCTTGAGACAGGGGCAAGAGACCCAGTACTTC. The chain combines TRBV6-1 with TRBJ2-5; 8 nucleotides agree with TRBD1. Germline CDR1 MNHNS, CDR2 SASEGT. CDR3 length equals 16 residues. J lost 2 bases, V lost 1 base, and 6 bases had no gene match.

The chain links TRBV11-2 to TRBJ1-3; possible D gene TRBD1, 6 bases. CDR3 length: 16 residues. The germline V and J ends were trimmed by 4 bases and 1 base, with 14 bases remaining between them. Germline V gives CDR1 SGHAT, CDR2 FQNNGV. The CDR3 protein is CASSYHRGRSGNTIYF. The DNA for the CDR3 is TGTGCCAGCAGCTACCATAGGGGGAGGTCTGGAAACACCATATATTTT. Combining the CDR3 with reference TRBV11-2 and TRBJ1-3 gives the whole variable domain EAGVAQSPRYKIIEKRQSVAFWCNPISGHATLYWYQQILGQGPKLLIQFQNNGVVDDSQLPKDRFSAERLKGVDSTLKIQPAKLEDSAVYLCASSYHRGRSGNTIYFGEGSWLTVV.

This sequence joins TRBV20-1 and TRBJ2-3; D gene uncertain. The germline gives CDR1 DFQATT, CDR2 SNEGSKA (reference sequence). The CDR3 spans 11 residues. V lost 4 bases and J 5 bases, leaving 7 bases between the germline ends. The CDR3 spells CSAIRIDTQYF. DNA for the CDR3: TGCAGTGCTATACGGATAGATACGCAGTATTTT.

The V and J genes are TRBV11-2 and TRBJ1-5; D is ambiguous. The CDR3 spans 13 residues. Germline-derived CDR1 and CDR2 are SGHAT and FQNNGV. Trimming pared 0 bases from V and 12 bases from J, leaving 12 bases between. This CDR3 is CASSLEPPDHQHF. In DNA, the CDR3 is TGTGCCAGCAGCTTAGAGCCCCCGGACCACCAGCATTTT. Together with reference TRBV11-2 and TRBJ1-5, the CDR3 gives the full variable domain: EAGVAQSPRYKIIEKRQSVAFWCNPISGHATLYWYQQILGQGPKLLIQFQNNGVVDDSQLPKDRFSAERLKGVDSTLKIQPAKLEDSAVYLCASSLEPPDHQHFGDGTRLSIL.

V usage is TRBV7-2 and J usage is TRBJ1-1, with a weak D call TRBD1 (5 bases). This CDR3 is 17 amino acids long. Germline CDR1 SGHTA, CDR2 FQGNSA. Trimming stripped 3 bases from V and 1 base from J, with 18 bases between. CDR3: CASSFQLTGLTNTEAFF. As DNA, the CDR3 is TGTGCCAGCAGCTTTCAGTTAACGGGACTCACGAACACTGAAGCTTTCTTT.

V gene TRBV5-1 combines with J gene TRBJ2-1; 9 positions agree with TRBD2. CDR1 is SGHRS, CDR2 YFSETQ, per germline. CDR3 length equals 13 residues. The trim removed 5 bases at V and 6 bases at J, leaving 3 bases unmatched. CDR3 region: CASSLAGFNEQFF. The CDR3, as DNA: TGCGCCAGCAGTCTAGCGGGGTTCAATGAGCAGTTCTTC.

The V call is TRBV30, the J call TRBJ2-4, with 9 bases matching TRBD1. This CDR3 contains 16 residues. CDR1 and CDR2 (germline): GTSNPN, SVGIG (reference sequence). The ends lost 1 base at V and 1 base at J; junction bases unmatched: 5. The CDR3, as DNA: TGTGCCTGGAGTGCGATTGACAGGGGGGCCAAAAACATTCAGTACTTC. It is translated as CAWSAIDRGAKNIQYF.

In this sample, this clone turned up a few times. The V call is TRBV19, the J call TRBJ1-1, with TRBD1 matching 7 bases. Germline assignment: CDR1 LNHDA and CDR2 SQIVND (reference sequence). The CDR3 contains 14 residues. V trimming: 7 bases; J trimming: 4 bases; junction bases outside the gene matches: 9. The CDR3 bases are TGTGCCAGTAAAACCCCAGACAGGGCCACTGAAGCTTTCTTT. This codes for CASKTPDRATEAFF.